This T cell receptor beta chain was sequenced during a study of response to subunit inactivated influenza vaccine. Findings of the study overall: Authors suggested seasonal influenza vaccinations each recruit few new T cells.

This clonotype appeared a few times. What it binds is unknown. Each CDR3 protein is one row after TCRdb ran MiXCR on the RT-PCR reads. The table has almost 250,000 distinct CDR3 sequences, 12% seen once; the top ten hold under 10%. The CDR3 sequence is 16 residues long. Germline loops: CDR1 SGDLS, CDR2 YYNGEE. V was pared by 4 bases and J by 5 bases, with 21 bases between. The chain employs TRBV9 and TRBJ1-1, with TRBD1 as a possible D gene (6 bases). This receptor was taken from a man aged 50 to 60 who received an inactivated influenza vaccine. The input for sequencing was non-naive T cells sorted from PBMCs, taken approximately 15 days before vaccination. The CDR3, as DNA: TGTGCCAGCAGCACAGGCCCCGCAGGGGCGATAACTGAAGCTTTCTTT. It yields the protein CASSTGPAGAITEAFF. The complete variable domain, with remaining parts taken from reference TRBV9 and TRBJ1-1, reads DSGVTQTPKHLITATGQRVTLRCSPRSGDLSVYWYQQSLDQGLQFLIQYYNGEERAKGNILERFSAQQFPDLHSELNLSSLELGDSALYFCASSTGPAGAITEAFFGQGTRLTVV.